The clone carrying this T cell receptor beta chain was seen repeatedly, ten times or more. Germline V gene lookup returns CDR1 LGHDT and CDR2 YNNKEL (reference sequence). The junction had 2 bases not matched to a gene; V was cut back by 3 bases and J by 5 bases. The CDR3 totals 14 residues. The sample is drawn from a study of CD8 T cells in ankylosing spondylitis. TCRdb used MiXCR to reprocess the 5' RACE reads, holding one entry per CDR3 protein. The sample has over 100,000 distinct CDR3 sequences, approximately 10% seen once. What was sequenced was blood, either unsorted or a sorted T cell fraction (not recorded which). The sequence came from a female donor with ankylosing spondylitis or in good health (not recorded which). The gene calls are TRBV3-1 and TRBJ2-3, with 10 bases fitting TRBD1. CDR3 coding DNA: TGTGCCAGCAGCCAGGGACAGGGGTTAGATACGCAGTATTTT. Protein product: CASSQGQGLDTQYF.